Below, 10 T cell receptor beta chains from the same sample are listed, as sequenced in a study of blood T cell repertoires in COVID-19 (dated by TCRdb to the early 2020s). Receptor libraries were prepared by the immunoSEQ multiplex PCR assay. Entries here come from immuneACCESS through TCRdb and include only in-frame sequences with V and J called. Some clones fail to appear in such tables; in the studies checked, an unresolved V gene covers under half of the shortfall, and the cause of the remainder is unknown. This sample has fewer than 350,000 clones in its table, and approximately 89% of those were observed once. About 3.9% of the sample belongs to the ten largest clones. Sequenced input: peripheral blood. These receptors were collected from a woman aged 55-69 years with COVID-19, enrolled during active disease.

The chain uses TRBV5-4 and TRBJ2-1, with D perhaps TRBD2 (6 bases). The CDR3 runs to 15 residues. V lost 3 bases and J 4 bases, leaving 14 bases between the germline ends. Germline V gene sequence: CDR1 SGHNT, CDR2 YYREEE (reference sequence). The CDR3 DNA reads TGTGCCAGCAGCTCCCCGACTAGTGGGTACAATGAGCAGTTCTTC. Its translation is CASSSPTSGYNEQFF. Full variable domain (remainder filled in from reference TRBV5-4 and TRBJ2-1): ETGVTQSPTHLIKTRGQQVTLRCSSQSGHNTVSWYQQALGQGPQFIFQYYREEENGRGNFPPRFSGLQFPNYSSELNVNALELDDSALYLCASSSPTSGYNEQFFGPGTRLTVL.

The chain employs TRBV25-1 and TRBJ2-2; a weak D match, TRBD1 (5 bases). Germline CDR1 and CDR2: MGHDK and SYGVNS. CDR3 length equals 16 residues. Trimming left V 2 bases short and J 1 base short, with 11 bases between. The CDR3 protein is CASSEMAGWNTGELFF. CDR3 nucleotide sequence: TGTGCCAGCAGTGAAATGGCAGGGTGGAACACCGGGGAGCTGTTTTTT.

The chain carries TRBV25-1 and TRBJ1-1; D possibly corresponds to TRBD1 (6 bases). This CDR3 region has 14 residues. V was shortened by 2 bases and J by 0 bases, with 7 bases between the two germline ends. Germline loops: CDR1 MGHDK, CDR2 SYGVNS. For the CDR3, the DNA is TGTGCCAGCAGTGAAGGGGGCCTGAACACTGAAGCTTTCTTT. It codes for CASSEGGLNTEAFF.

This clone was seen just once. The chain is built from TRBV6-5 and TRBJ2-2; D ambiguous. Trimming pared 11 bases from V and 3 bases from J, leaving 10 bases between. Germline CDR1 MNHEY, CDR2 SVGAGI. CDR3 length: 12 amino acids. The DNA for the CDR3 is TGTGCCGTGGCCGCCTACACCGGGGAGCTGTTTTTT. Its translation: CAVAAYTGELFF.

V is TRBV11-1 and J is TRBJ2-2; TRBD1 is a possible D gene (5 bases). V shed 1 base and J shed 6 bases, with 15 bases lying between them. This CDR3 has 16 amino acids. Germline V gene sequence: CDR1 SGHAT, CDR2 FQDESV (reference sequence). The CDR3 region has the DNA TGTGCCAGCAGCTTAGGTGCTGGGGCGCGGCCCGGGGAGCTGTTTTTT. Its protein product is CASSLGAGARPGELFF.

Only one count was recorded for this clone. The DNA for the CDR3 is TGTGCCAGCAGTTCCAACCCGGGCGGGGGGCTCTACAATGAGCAGTTCTTC. Translating gives CASSSNPGGGLYNEQFF. The chain links TRBV28 to TRBJ2-1; 8 bases are shared with TRBD2. The germline CDR1 and CDR2 sequences are MDHEN and SYDVKM. V lost 4 bases, J lost 3 bases, and 11 bases stayed unmatched. This CDR3 contains 17 residues.

The CDR3 loop is CASSRGLAGGYNEQFF. CDR3 coding DNA: TGTGCCAGCAGCCGAGGACTAGCGGGGGGATACAATGAGCAGTTCTTC. This chain links TRBV3-1 (or the pseudogene TRBV3-2) with TRBJ2-1, with 14 bases lining up with TRBD2. The CDR3 has 16 residues. Per germline, CDR1 LGHDT and CDR2 YNNKEL (reference sequence). Trimming cost V 4 bases and J 4 bases; bases outside gene matches: 3.

V and J are TRBV19 and TRBJ1-2; D unresolved. Trimming left V 8 bases short and J 7 bases short, with 11 bases between. Germline V gene sequence: CDR1 LNHDA, CDR2 SQIVND (reference sequence). This CDR3 spans 11 amino acids. The CDR3: CASAGPTGYTF. The CDR3 region has the DNA TGTGCCAGTGCAGGCCCCACTGGCTACACCTTC.

The genes are TRBV5-1 and TRBJ1-1, with TRBD1 identical over 9 bases. Germline V gene lookup returns CDR1 SGHRS and CDR2 YFSETQ. Losses at the gene ends were 4 bases for V and 6 bases for J; bases not matched to a gene: 7. The CDR3 consists of 14 residues. Here the CDR3 reads CASSGRTGVPEAFF. The CDR3 DNA follows: TGCGCCAGCAGCGGACGGACAGGGGTCCCTGAAGCTTTCTTT.

The chain carries TRBV5-1 and TRBJ2-3; 8 bases fit TRBD2. This CDR3 region has 15 residues. Germline CDR1 and CDR2: SGHRS and YFSETQ. V trimming: 4 bases; J trimming: 11 bases; junction bases outside the gene matches: 15. The DNA for the CDR3 is TGCGCCAGCAGCCAAAACCCAGCTGTAGCGGGGTTGCAGTATTTT. Translated, it gives CASSQNPAVAGLQYF.